The rows below give T cell receptor beta chains drawn from one sample of a study of control samples from healthy donors and cancer patients. The method was immunoSEQ multiplex PCR; TCRdb's version includes in-frame clones alone and lacks a portion of them. The table lists about 140,000 clones, roughly 89% of them singletons. The material sequenced was blood. These receptors were obtained from a young man in good health. Both conserved end residues are part of each CDR3. The D gene is left open where the match is weak. Only some rows state a clone size, as once, few, many or a class for expanded clones.

d_call j_call clone_size v_call cdr3_aa cdr3_nt
- TRBJ1-1 few TRBV19 CASSIGRTHTPEAFF TGTGCCAGTAGTATCGGTCGGACCCACACCCCTGAAGCTTTCTTT
TRBD2 TRBJ2-1 - TRBV15 CATSRDGGRASEQFF TGTGCCACCAGCAGAGATGGCGGGAGGGCTTCTGAGCAGTTCTTC
- TRBJ1-6 - TRBV11-2 CASSSNPTWGQDSPLHF TGTGCCAGCAGCTCGAACCCTACATGGGGGCAAGATTCACCCCTCCACTTT
- TRBJ1-1 - TRBV4-3 CASSHPGPNTEAFF TGCGCCAGCAGCCATCCTGGCCCGAACACTGAAGCTTTCTTT
TRBD1 TRBJ1-4 - TRBV2 CASRLGQGDEKLFF TGTGCCAGCAGACTCGGACAGGGGGATGAAAAACTGTTTTTT
- TRBJ1-5 - TRBV24-1 CATSDISNQPQHF TGTGCCACCAGTGATATCAGCAATCAGCCCCAGCATTTT
TRBD2 TRBJ2-5 - TRBV11-3 CASSPSGRSSFLIETQYF TGTGCCAGCAGCCCTAGCGGGAGAAGTTCGTTTTTGATAGAGACCCAGTACTTC
- TRBJ2-3 few TRBV6-2/TRBV6-3 CASSYGSGDADTQYF TGTGCCAGCAGTTACGGTAGCGGAGACGCAGATACGCAGTATTTT
TRBD2 TRBJ2-7 - TRBV4-2 CASSQDETSGYEQYF TGTGCCAGCAGCCAAGATGAGACTAGCGGATACGAGCAGTACTTC
TRBD2 TRBJ2-5 - TRBV7-2 CASSFRLAGSKTQYF TGTGCCAGCAGCTTTAGGCTAGCGGGAAGCAAGACCCAGTACTTC
TRBD2 TRBJ2-5 - TRBV6-5 CASSPLREGLGTQYF TGTGCCAGCAGTCCCTTACGGGAGGGATTGGGGACCCAGTACTTC
- TRBJ2-7 - TRBV30 CAWSVSSAESSYEQYF TGTGCCTGGAGTGTATCCTCGGCGGAGAGCTCCTACGAGCAGTACTTC
TRBD2 TRBJ2-7 - TRBV7-9 CASSLVPSGNYEQYF TGTGCCAGCAGCTTGGTTCCTAGCGGGAACTACGAGCAGTACTTC
TRBD1 TRBJ1-6 - TRBV5-6 CASSPAGGQGFNSPLHF TGTGCCAGCAGCCCAGCCGGGGGACAGGGATTCAATTCACCCCTCCACTTT
- TRBJ1-4 - TRBV29-1 CSVEGSNEKLFF TGCAGCGTTGAAGGGTCCAATGAAAAACTGTTTTTT
- TRBJ2-7 - TRBV7-2 CASSSTGTQPSYEQYF TGTGCCAGCAGCTCCACCGGGACTCAACCTTCCTACGAGCAGTACTTC
- TRBJ1-1 - TRBV5-6 CASSLTVRVNTEAFF TGTGCCAGCAGCTTGACGGTTAGAGTGAACACTGAAGCTTTCTTT
TRBD1 TRBJ1-6 - TRBV6-5 CASSYTTGGQYSPLHF TGTGCCAGCAGTTACACAACAGGGGGACAGTATTCACCCCTCCACTTT
- TRBJ1-3 - TRBV7-2 CASSYAGTSSGNTIYF TGTGCCAGCAGTTATGCCGGGACCAGCTCTGGAAACACCATATATTTT
- TRBJ2-2 - TRBV6-4 CASSDSAGGTGELFF TGTGCCAGCAGTGACTCGGCAGGAGGGACCGGGGAGCTGTTTTTT
TRBD1 TRBJ2-7 - TRBV6-4 CASRVTGGAGPTGEQYF TGTGCCAGCAGAGTGACAGGGGGCGCCGGACCCACCGGGGAGCAGTACTTC
TRBD1 TRBJ2-1 - TRBV6-4 CASSDSLRGLWNNEQFF TGTGCCAGCAGTGACTCACTAAGGGGGCTTTGGAACAATGAGCAGTTCTTC
- TRBJ2-1 - TRBV12-3/TRBV12-4 CASSKGLNEQFF TGTGCCAGCAGTAAAGGGCTCAATGAGCAGTTCTTC
- TRBJ1-2 - TRBV30 CAWGAQPYNYGYTF TGTGCCTGGGGGGCCCAACCATACAACTATGGCTACACCTTC
- TRBJ2-3 - TRBV5-6 CASTPSMRDLSDTQYF TGTGCCAGCACCCCTTCGATGCGGGATCTCTCGGATACGCAGTATTTT
TRBD1 TRBJ1-4 once TRBV27 CANNLGMVRDSEDNEKLFF TGTGCCAACAATTTAGGGATGGTCCGGGACAGTGAAGATAATGAAAAACTGTTTTTT
TRBD2 TRBJ2-4 - TRBV28 CASSKTGLAAIKNIQYF TGTGCCAGCAGTAAAACGGGACTAGCGGCTATTAAAAACATTCAGTACTTC
- TRBJ1-2 - TRBV6-5 CASSSPGEDGYTF TGTGCCAGCAGTTCCCCGGGGGAAGATGGCTACACCTTC
- TRBJ1-5 - TRBV7-9 CASSLVRGNQPQHF TGTGCCAGCAGCTTAGTTCGGGGCAATCAGCCCCAGCATTTT
- TRBJ1-2 once TRBV4-3 CASSWSWSVGGYTF TGCGCCAGCAGCTGGTCCTGGAGCGTCGGAGGCTACACCTTC
TRBD1 TRBJ2-1 - TRBV7-9 CASSPPGDSTYNEQFF TGTGCCAGCAGCCCCCCCGGGGACAGTACCTACAATGAGCAGTTCTTC
- TRBJ2-3 few TRBV6-4 CASSETTGLDTQYF TGTGCCAGCAGTGAAACAACAGGTCTCGATACGCAGTATTTT
- TRBJ1-6 - TRBV4-3 CASSQERLGRSSYNSPLHF TGCGCCAGCAGCCAAGAAAGACTGGGACGTAGCTCCTATAATTCACCCCTCCACTTT
- TRBJ1-4 - TRBV11-2 CASSPRPRDGEKLFF TGTGCCAGCAGCCCTAGACCCAGGGATGGTGAAAAACTGTTTTTT
- TRBJ2-6 - TRBV27 CASGAGANVLTF TGTGCCAGTGGGGCTGGGGCCAACGTCCTGACTTTC
- TRBJ1-1 - TRBV7-9 CASSAGWANTEAFF TGTGCCAGCAGCGCGGGCTGGGCGAACACTGAAGCTTTCTTT
- TRBJ2-7 - TRBV30 CAWNPGESYEQYF TGTGCCTGGAATCCAGGCGAATCCTACGAGCAGTACTTC
- TRBJ1-1 - TRBV11-2 CASSPRRQKNTEAFF TGTGCCAGCAGCCCTCGCAGGCAGAAAAACACTGAAGCTTTCTTT